Listed below are T cell receptor beta chains from one sample, sequenced in a study of long-term antiretroviral therapy in people with HIV. The protocol was immunoSEQ multiplex PCR, while the TCRdb copy is restricted to in-frame clones and leaves out a portion. The sample shows some 24,000 clones, about nine tenths of them seen only once. Here the sequenced sample was unsorted PBMCs, taken 1.8 years before starting antiretroviral therapy. All receptors come from a man over 45 with HIV. Each CDR3 is given with its conserved first and last residue. The D gene is left open where the match is weak. Rows give clone size only sometimes, using once, few, many, or a class for an expanded clone.

D gene,CDR3 length,J gene,V gene,clone size,CDR3 DNA,CDR3 protein
NA,16,TRBJ2-5,TRBV5-1,NA,TGCGCCAGCAGCTTGAACGGAGGGACGTACCAAGAGACCCAGTACTTC,CASSLNGGTYQETQYF
NA,12,TRBJ1-1,TRBV5-1,NA,TGCGCCAGCAGCTTGGATGGGGGACCAGCTTTCTTT,CASSLDGGPAFF
TRBD1,13,TRBJ1-5,TRBV7-9,NA,TGTGCCAGCAGCCGTGACAGGGCTGAGCCCCAGCATTTT,CASSRDRAEPQHF
NA,12,TRBJ1-1,TRBV18,NA,TGTGCCAGCTCACGACAGAACACTGAAGCTTTCTTT,CASSRQNTEAFF
NA,15,TRBJ1-3,TRBV18,NA,TGTGCCAGCTCTCCCACGGGGAACTCTGGAAACACCATATATTTT,CASSPTGNSGNTIYF
NA,14,TRBJ1-2,TRBV29-1,NA,TGCAGCGCTCCGTCTGCAGGGACCTCCTATGGCTACACCTTC,CSAPSAGTSYGYTF
TRBD2,14,TRBJ2-7,TRBV9,NA,TGTGCCAGCAGCGCTAGCGGGGGGTCGTCCGAGCAGTACTTC,CASSASGGSSEQYF
TRBD2,18,TRBJ2-4,TRBV9,NA,TGTGCCAGCAGCGTATCCGGGGGGTGGGGCACTGTAGGAAACATTCAGTACTTC,CASSVSGGWGTVGNIQYF
TRBD2,17,TRBJ2-7,TRBV10-3,NA,TGTGCCATCAGACATGATCCAGGGAGGACTAGTATGGACGAGCAGTACTTC,CAIRHDPGRTSMDEQYF
NA,15,TRBJ2-5,TRBV7-8,NA,TGTGCCAGCAGCTTTTACCCAGGGCCGGAAGAGACCCAGTACTTC,CASSFYPGPEETQYF
NA,15,TRBJ2-3,TRBV7-2,NA,TGTGCCAGCAGCCCTAAGCTCCCAGCGGGAGATACGCAGTATTTT,CASSPKLPAGDTQYF
NA,15,TRBJ1-5,TRBV7-8,NA,TGTGCCAGCAGCTTAGAGGGGCCGATCAATCAGCCCCAGCATTTT,CASSLEGPINQPQHF
NA,15,TRBJ2-1,TRBV18,NA,TGTGCCAGCTCACCTTCGCGTGGGGCCCACAATGAGCAGTTCTTC,CASSPSRGAHNEQFF
TRBD2,17,TRBJ2-3,TRBV9,NA,TGTGCCAGCAGCGTAAGTCTCCAGCGGGGGGTCACAGATACGCAGTATTTT,CASSVSLQRGVTDTQYF
TRBD2,16,TRBJ2-7,TRBV7-8,NA,TGTGCCAGCAGCCCGTACTCTAGCGGGACTTCCTACGAGCAGTACTTC,CASSPYSSGTSYEQYF
NA,13,TRBJ2-3,TRBV7-3,once,TGTGCCAGCAGCTTTGGGTCCACAGATACGCAGTATTTT,CASSFGSTDTQYF
NA,13,TRBJ2-5,TRBV29-1,NA,TGCAGCGCAACGAGGGGGAGCGGGGAGACCCAGTACTTC,CSATRGSGETQYF
NA,14,TRBJ2-7,TRBV19,NA,TGTGCCAGTAGTACCGAGAGTACCTGGGGGGAGCAGTACTTC,CASSTESTWGEQYF
NA,13,TRBJ2-7,TRBV2,NA,TGTGCCAGCAGTCGGGGGCAGGCTGGGGAGCAGTACTTC,CASSRGQAGEQYF
NA,11,TRBJ2-1,TRBV2,NA,TGTGCCAGCAGTGAAACCCATGAGCAGTTCTTC,CASSETHEQFF
NA,15,TRBJ2-1,TRBV9,NA,TGTGCCAGCAGCGTAGGCCTCTTCTCCTACAATGAGCAGTTCTTC,CASSVGLFSYNEQFF
NA,15,TRBJ1-3,TRBV5-6,NA,TGTGCCAGCAGCTCGGGTCCCCTCTCTGGAAACACCATATATTTT,CASSSGPLSGNTIYF
TRBD2,16,TRBJ2-7,TRBV6-5,few,TGTGCCAGCAGTTACTCTACTCTAGCGGGAAGCTACGAGCAGTACTTC,CASSYSTLAGSYEQYF
TRBD2,16,TRBJ2-3,TRBV5-4,once,TGTGCCAGCAGCTTGAGAATAGCGGGGGGCCAAGATACGCAGTATTTT,CASSLRIAGGQDTQYF
TRBD2,15,TRBJ2-2,TRBV7-2,NA,TGTGCCAGCAGCATCGGACTAGCGTCTATCGGGGAGCTGTTTTTT,CASSIGLASIGELFF
TRBD1,15,TRBJ1-5,TRBV30,NA,TGTGCCTGGAGCCGGGGGCCGACAGGGGATCAGCCCCAGCATTTT,CAWSRGPTGDQPQHF
NA,10,TRBJ2-5,TRBV20-1,NA,TGCAGTGCTAGTTGGCAGGGGAAGGACTTC,CSASWQGKDF
NA,13,TRBJ1-2,TRBV11-2,NA,TGTGCCAGCAGCCTGTTAGGGGGGACTTTAAACACCTTC,CASSLLGGTLNTF
NA,15,TRBJ1-4,TRBV15,NA,TGTGCCACCAGCAGACTGGTTGCAACTAATGAAAAACTGTTTTTT,CATSRLVATNEKLFF
NA,12,TRBJ2-7,TRBV2,few,TGTGCCACTACACGCGGCAACTACGAGCAGTACTTC,CATTRGNYEQYF
NA,15,TRBJ2-7,TRBV6-1,once,TGTGCCAGCAGTGACGGAACAGGGACTGTCTTCGAGCAGTACTTC,CASSDGTGTVFEQYF
TRBD1,18,TRBJ2-1,TRBV28,NA,TGTGCCAGCAGTTCCATATTAAGCCGGGACAGGGGCTACAATGAGCAGTTCTTC,CASSSILSRDRGYNEQFF
NA,14,TRBJ1-5,TRBV30,once,TGTGCCTGGAGTGGGGAGGTGGGCAATCAGCCCCAGCATTTT,CAWSGEVGNQPQHF
TRBD1,16,TRBJ1-5,TRBV30,NA,TGTGCCTGGACCCACGCACAGGGGGCCGCGGAACAGCCCCAGCATTTT,CAWTHAQGAAEQPQHF
TRBD2,15,TRBJ2-7,TRBV28,once,TGTGCCAGCAGTACCGCCGGGACTAGCATATACGAGCAGTACTTC,CASSTAGTSIYEQYF
NA,14,TRBJ1-2,TRBV9,NA,TGTGCCAGCAGCCCCAGGGGTACTAACTATGGCTACACCTTC,CASSPRGTNYGYTF
TRBD1,14,TRBJ2-2,TRBV5-1,few,TGCGCCAGCAAGGGACAGGGCGTCACCGGGGAGCTGTTTTTT,CASKGQGVTGELFF
NA,15,TRBJ1-3,TRBV5-4,NA,TGTGCCAGCAGCTTGGATTACCTCTCTGGAAACACCATATATTTT,CASSLDYLSGNTIYF
NA,12,TRBJ1-2,TRBV5-1,NA,TGCGCCAGCAGCTTGGAAGACTATGGCTACACCTTC,CASSLEDYGYTF
TRBD1,16,TRBJ2-5,TRBV28,NA,TGTGCCAGCAGTCGAACCGGGACAGGGGGCTCGGAGACCCAGTACTTC,CASSRTGTGGSETQYF
NA,14,TRBJ1-3,TRBV6-6,NA,TGTGCCAGCAGAGAAGGGGGACTTGGAAACACCATATATTTT,CASREGGLGNTIYF
TRBD2,17,TRBJ2-3,TRBV9,NA,TGTGCCAGCAGCGTAACGGGACTAGCGAGTTACACAGATACGCAGTATTTT,CASSVTGLASYTDTQYF
NA,16,TRBJ1-4,TRBV5-6,NA,TGTGCCAGCAGCTTGGGCTGGCACTCAACTAATGAAAAACTGTTTTTT,CASSLGWHSTNEKLFF
TRBD1,16,TRBJ1-2,TRBV6-6,NA,TGTGCCAGCAGTTACTCGTACCAGGGGGGGAACTATGGCTACACCTTC,CASSYSYQGGNYGYTF
NA,14,TRBJ1-2,TRBV7-9,once,TGTGCCAGCAGCGCAATGCCGGGGGCTTATGGCTACACCTTC,CASSAMPGAYGYTF
NA,14,TRBJ2-7,TRBV7-9,NA,TGTGCCAGCAGCTTACAGGGGTCGTCCTACGAGCAGTACTTC,CASSLQGSSYEQYF
TRBD1,15,TRBJ1-1,TRBV2,NA,TGTGCCAGCAGCGGACAGGGGGTTATGAACACTGAAGCTTTCTTT,CASSGQGVMNTEAFF
TRBD1,14,TRBJ2-7,TRBV18,NA,TGTGCCAGCTCACACCGGGACAGCTACTACGAGCAGTACTTC,CASSHRDSYYEQYF
NA,15,TRBJ2-2,TRBV11-3,NA,TGTGCCAGCAGCGTTCGACAGGAGAACACCGGGGAGCTGTTTTTT,CASSVRQENTGELFF
TRBD1,16,TRBJ2-2,TRBV25-1,NA,TGTGCCAGCAGTGAATTAGGGACAGGGGGAACCGGGGAGCTGTTTTTT,CASSELGTGGTGELFF
NA,14,TRBJ1-1,TRBV13,NA,TGTGCCAGCAGCTTAGGCGGGGGGAACACTGAAGCTTTCTTT,CASSLGGGNTEAFF
TRBD2,15,TRBJ2-7,TRBV11-2,NA,TGTGCCAGCAGTCCCCTAGCGGGAGACTCCTACGAGCAGTACTTC,CASSPLAGDSYEQYF